The 25 T cell receptor beta chains listed next were all sequenced from one sample in a study of Graves' ophthalmopathy and Graves' hyperthyroidism. The authors amplified TCR beta CDR3 regions, and they did so from RNA transcripts for repertoire sequencing. First-round RT-PCR with HTBI primers preceded a second-round multiplex PCR. TCRdb recomputed calls from the multiplex PCR reads with MiXCR, one row per CDR3 protein. The sample shows more than 550,000 distinct CDR3 sequences, about two fifths of them seen only once. The sample was peripheral blood. These receptors came from an adult man with Graves' ophthalmopathy.

This clonotype was seen a few times. This chain connects TRBV11-2 to TRBJ2-2; 8 bases are a match to TRBD2. The germline CDR1 and CDR2 sequences are SGHAT and FQNNGV. J gave up 0 bases and V 4 bases, and 4 bases lay outside the gene matches. This CDR3 spans 16 amino acids. The CDR3 DNA is TGTGCCAGCAGCTCCTCGGGGGGGACGAACACCGGGGAGCTGTTTTTT. Protein sequence: CASSSSGGTNTGELFF.

V gene TRBV9 combines with J gene TRBJ2-2; no clear D gene. The germline gives CDR1 SGDLS, CDR2 YYNGEE. Trimming pared 2 bases from V and 4 bases from J, leaving 9 bases between. The CDR3 length is 14 residues. The CDR3 sequence: CASSVQPGTGELFF. The DNA of the CDR3 is TGTGCCAGCAGCGTCCAGCCGGGCACCGGGGAGCTGTTTTTT.

Remarks on this clonotype: A much larger clone differs by one base, so this may be a read error. V gene TRBV14 combines with J gene TRBJ1-2, with D maybe TRBD1 (6 bases). This CDR3 has 14 amino acids. Germline V CDR1 and CDR2: SGHDN, FVKESK. For the CDR3, the DNA is TGTGCCAGCAGCCAAGCGACCACAGGGAGTGGCTACGCCTTC. Translation: CASSQATTGSGYAF.

The chain links TRBV2 to TRBJ2-2; maybe TRBD2 (6 bases). The V gene's germline CDR1 is SNHLY and CDR2 FYNNEI. The CDR3 is 17 amino acids. V was cut by 5 bases and J by 6 bases, with 22 bases left in between. The CDR3 protein is CASSQGRPDYNAGELFF. The CDR3 DNA reads as TGTGCCAGCAGTCAGGGACGGCCGGACTACAACGCCGGGGAGCTGTTTTTT.

This clonotype has a count of ten or more. The gene calls are TRBV6-5 and TRBJ2-7, with D tentatively TRBD1 or TRBD2 (5 bases each). The CDR3 has 13 amino acids. Germline loops: CDR1 MNHEY, CDR2 SVGAGI. Trimming stripped 4 bases from V and 2 bases from J, with 9 bases between. This CDR3 reads CASSWGRTYEQYF. The DNA of the CDR3 is TGTGCCAGCAGTTGGGGACGGACCTACGAGCAGTACTTC.

This clonotype has just a few counts. The genes are TRBV19 and TRBJ1-2, with unresolved D. Trimming shortened V by 2 bases and J by 3 bases, and 13 bases separated the two germline ends. This CDR3 has 15 amino acids. The germline V gene has CDR1 LNHDA and CDR2 SQIVND (reference sequence). The CDR3, as DNA: TGTGCCAGTAGTATACCCCGCGGTCTACACTATGGCTACACCTTC. Translated: CASSIPRGLHYGYTF.

This clonotype was observed a handful of times. This chain uses TRBV4-1 with TRBJ2-5; D gene unclear. Germline-derived CDR1 and CDR2 are MGHRA and YSYEKL. Trimming took 2 bases from V and 0 from J, leaving 4 bases between them. This CDR3 spans 13 amino acids. The CDR3 DNA sequence: TGCGCCAGCAGCCAAACAGACCAAGAGACCCAGTACTTC. Its protein is CASSQTDQETQYF.

This clonotype was seen many times. This rearrangement joins TRBV19 to TRBJ1-5; TRBD1 might be the D (5 bases). Per the germline V gene, CDR1 is LNHDA and CDR2 is SQIVND (reference sequence). There are 13 residues in the CDR3. The V end lost 3 bases, the J end lost 3 bases, and 6 bases lay between the germline ends. This CDR3 reads CASSMGLNQPQHF. The DNA for the CDR3 is TGTGCCAGTAGTATGGGACTCAATCAGCCCCAGCATTTT.

J is TRBJ1-1 and V is TRBV11-1; TRBD1 might be the D (6 bases). Germline CDR1 and CDR2: SGHAT and FQDESV (reference sequence). V dropped 4 bases and J dropped 6 bases, with 12 bases sitting between them. The CDR3 has 13 residues. In DNA form, the CDR3 reads TGTGCCAGCAGCTCAGGGGTAGGGGCTGAAGCTTTCTTT. It translates to CASSSGVGAEAFF.

This clonotype appeared a few times. A much larger clone differs from this one at a single base, so this may be a read error. The chain is built from TRBV9 and TRBJ1-1; D gene ambiguous. This CDR3 comprises 14 residues. CDR1 is SGDLS, CDR2 YYNGEE, per germline. The CDR3 DNA reads TGTGCCGGCAGCGTAGTTCCGGAGAACACTGAAGCTTTCTTT. Amino acids: CAGSVVPENTEAFF. Filled out from reference TRBV9 and TRBJ1-1, the complete variable domain reads DSGVTQTPKHLITATGQRVTLRCSPRSGDLSVYWYQQSLDQGLQFLIQYYNGEERAKGNILERFSAQQFPDLHSELNLSSLELGDSALYFCAGSVVPENTEAFFGQGTRLTVV.

This clonotype has only one observation. The chain uses TRBV29-1 and TRBJ1-3, with unresolved D. The germline V and J ends were trimmed by 5 bases and 4 bases, with 15 bases remaining between them. Germline-derived CDR1 and CDR2 are SQVTM and ANQGSEA. The CDR3 totals 14 residues. For the CDR3, the DNA is TGCAGCGTTAGAACTAACGGGTACGGAAACACCATATATTTT. Translated: CSVRTNGYGNTIYF.

As for this clonotype: This clone may be a read error of a much larger clone one base away. The chain is built from TRBV19 and TRBJ1-2; 8 positions agree with TRBD1. CDR3 length: 15 amino acids. Germline V gives CDR1 LNHDA, CDR2 SQIVND (reference sequence). The CDR3 bases are TGTGCCGGTAGTATCCCGGGACAGGCGGATTGGGGCTACACCTTC. This codes for CAGSIPGQADWGYTF.

The chain links TRBV5-1 to TRBJ2-7; 8 bases fit TRBD2. The CDR3 sequence is 15 residues long. CDR1 is SGHRS and CDR2 is YFSETQ in the germline V gene. V shed 9 bases and J 5 bases; nucleotides not matched to a gene: 16. The CDR3: CAIPTGTSDFHEQYF. In DNA form, the CDR3 reads TGCGCCATCCCAACCGGGACTAGTGACTTCCACGAGCAGTACTTC.

This clonotype has a handful of counts. V and J are TRBV14 and TRBJ2-7; 11 bases agree with TRBD1. Germline V gene sequence: CDR1 SGHDN, CDR2 FVKESK. The CDR3 sequence is 15 residues long. The ends lost 3 bases at V and 3 bases at J; junction bases unmatched: 4. CDR3 bases: TGTGCCAGCAGCCAGGGGACAGGGGGTTTCTACGAGCAGTACTTC. Amino acid sequence: CASSQGTGGFYEQYF.

In the case of this clonotype: A clone one base away is much larger, so this may be a read error. V and J are TRBV24-1 and TRBJ2-2; D may be TRBD1 or TRBD2 (5 bases each). This CDR3 spans 12 amino acids. CDR1 is KGHDR, CDR2 SFDVKD, per germline. As DNA, the CDR3 is TGTGCCACCAGGTTTGGGACCGGGGAGCTGCTTTTT. Translation: CATRFGTGELLF.

This clonotype was recorded many times. This chain connects TRBV7-2 to TRBJ1-5; weak D call: TRBD1 (5 bases). This CDR3 comprises 14 residues. The V gene lost 4 bases and the J gene lost 7 bases, with 14 bases spanning the gap. The V gene's germline CDR1 is SGHTA and CDR2 FQGNSA. This CDR3 reads CASSSRGGEQPQHF. The CDR3 DNA reads TGTGCCAGCAGCTCGCGGGGCGGGGAACAGCCCCAGCATTTT.

The chain joins TRBV7-2 to TRBJ1-1; D gene uncertain. The V gene lost 2 bases and the J gene lost 1 base, with 11 bases spanning the gap. Germline CDR1 SGHTA, CDR2 FQGNSA. The CDR3 is 15 amino acids. CDR3 region: CASSLPPGRNTEAFF. CDR3 DNA sequence: TGTGCCAGCAGCTTACCGCCGGGTAGGAACACTGAAGCTTTCTTT. Full variable domain (rest looked up from reference TRBV7-2 and TRBJ1-1): GAGVSQSPSNKVTEKGKDVELRCDPISGHTALYWYRQSLGQGLEFLIYFQGNSAPDKSGLPSDRFSAERTGGSVSTLTIQRTQQEDSAVYLCASSLPPGRNTEAFFGQGTRLTVV.

For this clonotype: The junction departs from the called germline gene at one end, perhaps through a read error. The J gene is TRBJ1-1, the V gene TRBV7-9; D gene uncertain. Germline CDR1 reads SEHNR; CDR2 reads FQNEAQ (reference sequence). The length of the CDR3 is 14 residues. DNA of the CDR3: TGTGCCAGCAGCTTAGCCGACAAGAACACCGAAGCTTTCTTT. The encoded protein is CASSLADKNTEAFF. Looking up the rest from reference TRBV7-9 and TRBJ1-1 gives the full variable domain: DTGVSQNPRHKITKRGQNVTFRCDPISEHNRLYWYRQTLGQGPEFLTYFQNEAQLEKSRLLSDRFSAERPKGSFSTLEIQRTEQGDSAMYLCASSLADKNTEAFFGQGTRLTVV.

The chain has TRBV4-1 and TRBJ1-3, with 9 positions matching TRBD1. The junction had 6 bases not matched to a gene; V was cut back by 0 bases and J by 3 bases. Germline CDR1 is MGHRA and CDR2 is YSYEKL. This CDR3 is 17 amino acids long. This chain's CDR3 is CASSQDGTGSYGNTIYF. The CDR3, as DNA: TGCGCCAGCAGCCAAGATGGGACAGGGTCGTATGGAAACACCATATATTTT.

Comments on this clonotype: A much bigger clone sits one base away, suggesting this may be a read error. This chain joins TRBV4-1 and TRBJ1-2; D might be TRBD1 (6 bases). The CDR3 length is 15 residues. Looked up from germline, CDR1 is MGHRA and CDR2 is YSYEKL. CDR3 residues: CASSLARRGNYGHTF. As DNA, the CDR3 is TGCGCCAGCAGCCTGGCGCGCAGGGGAAACTATGGCCACACCTTC.

This clonotype was counted many times. The chain employs TRBV7-9 and TRBJ1-2, with 7 nucleotides matching TRBD1. The trim removed 4 bases at V and 1 base at J, leaving 9 bases unmatched. Per the germline V gene, CDR1 is SEHNR and CDR2 is FQNEAQ (reference sequence). The CDR3 totals 16 residues. The CDR3 reads CASSYRTGALNYGYTF. CDR3 coding DNA: TGTGCCAGCAGCTACCGGACAGGCGCTCTTAACTATGGCTACACCTTC.

This clonotype was found many times. The genes are TRBV12-3 or TRBV12-4 and TRBJ2-2; a weak D match, TRBD2 (6 bases). V lost 6 bases to trimming and J lost 6 bases, with 17 bases between them. CDR3 length: 15 amino acids. The CDR3 sequence is CASSLLARGAGELFF. The DNA for the CDR3 is TGTGCCAGCAGCCTACTAGCCCGTGGGGCCGGGGAGCTGTTTTTT.

This clonotype appeared many times. DNA of the CDR3: TGCGCCAGCAGCACGGGACAAGTGAACACTGAAGCTTTCTTT. Encoded protein: CASSTGQVNTEAFF. The chain recombines TRBV4-1 with TRBJ1-1, with a tentative D call TRBD1 (6 bases). Deletions cut 5 bases from V and 0 bases from J, with 10 bases between. The CDR3 contains 14 residues. Per germline, CDR1 MGHRA and CDR2 YSYEKL.

This clonotype was observed at least ten times. An end of the junction differs from the germline gene, which may be a read error. The rearrangement uses TRBV10-3 and TRBJ1-5; D is undetermined. The CDR3 extends over 12 amino acids. The germline V gene has CDR1 ENHRY and CDR2 SYGVKD. CDR3 amino acids: CASSYFGQPQHF. Here the CDR3 DNA reads TGTGCCAGCAGTTACTTTGGTCAGCCCCAGCATTTT.

This clonotype has ten or more counts. The J gene is TRBJ2-2, the V gene TRBV29-1; D not resolved. The CDR3 length is 14 residues. Germline V gene lookup returns CDR1 SQVTM and CDR2 ANQGSEA. V lost 4 bases, J lost 3 bases, and 12 bases lay in between. CDR3 in amino acids: CSVVFTAYTGELFF. The CDR3 DNA reads as TGCAGCGTTGTTTTTACAGCCTACACCGGGGAGCTGTTTTTT.